This TCR beta chain was captured in a study of vaccination and CD4 T cells after COVID-19. Study background: Each convalescent patient was PCR positive for SARS-CoV-2 on nasal swab; ten or so cases were mild and one severe. Post-COVID specimens were obtained a median 101 days after diagnosis (range 35 to 161).

Sequencing of the DNA from cultured CD4+ T cells was carried out with the Oncomine TCR Beta short-read assay. Each CDR3 protein gets one entry after TCRdb re-called the PCR reads with MiXCR. This table has about 21,000 distinct CDR3 sequences, about 40% appearing once. As to treatment: roughly ten-day PBMC culture with coronavirus spike peptide pools or control peptides (ViraFEST assay). This clonotype was counted between two and nine times. Its target is unknown. From germline, CDR1 is MNHEY and CDR2 SVGEGT. This CDR3 has 12 amino acids. V lost 5 bases, J lost 7 bases, and 9 bases lay in between. This receptor was taken from a human donor who had recovered from COVID-19. The chain employs TRBV6-2 or TRBV6-3 and TRBJ1-5; no clear D. The sample was CD4+ T cells from blood, cultured in vitro, taken before SARS-CoV-2 vaccination. The CDR3, as DNA: TGTGCCAGCAGTCTTCAGACCCAGCCCCAGCATTTT. Amino acid sequence: CASSLQTQPQHF.